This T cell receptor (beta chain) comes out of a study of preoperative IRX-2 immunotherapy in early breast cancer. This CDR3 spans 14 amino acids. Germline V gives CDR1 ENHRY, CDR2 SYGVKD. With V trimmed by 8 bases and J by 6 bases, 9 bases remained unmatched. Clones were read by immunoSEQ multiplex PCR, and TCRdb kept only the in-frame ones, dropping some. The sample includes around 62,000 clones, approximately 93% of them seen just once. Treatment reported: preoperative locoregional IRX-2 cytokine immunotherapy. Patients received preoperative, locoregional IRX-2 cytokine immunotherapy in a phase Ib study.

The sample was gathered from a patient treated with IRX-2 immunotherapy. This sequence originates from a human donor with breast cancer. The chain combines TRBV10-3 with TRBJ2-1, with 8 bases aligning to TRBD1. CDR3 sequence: CAIGKGQAGNEQFF. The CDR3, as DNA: TGTGCCATCGGAAAGGGACAGGCCGGCAATGAGCAGTTCTTC.